A single sample is the source of the 32 T cell receptor beta chains below, sequenced in a study of T cells in localized non-small cell lung cancer. Using immunoSEQ multiplex PCR, the repertoire was profiled, and TCRdb retains in-frame clones only, with some absent. The sample holds 2,500 to 3,000 clones, under 30% seen once. The sequenced sample was normal lung tissue next to the tumor, obtained before any cancer treatment. Receptors were obtained from a male donor at least 60 years old with stage II lung adenocarcinoma.

This clone was recorded a few times. The J gene is TRBJ1-2, the V gene TRBV9; no clear D gene. Germline V gene lookup returns CDR1 SGDLS and CDR2 YYNGEE. The V end lost 0 bases, the J end lost 6 bases, and 15 bases lay between the germline ends. The length of the CDR3 is 15 residues. CDR3 nucleotides: TGTGCCAGCAGCGTAGTTCCAGGACGTATGCATGGCTACACCTTC. It yields the protein CASSVVPGRMHGYTF. The variable domain in full, with the rest retrieved from reference TRBV9 and TRBJ1-2, is DSGVTQTPKHLITATGQRVTLRCSPRSGDLSVYWYQQSLDQGLQFLIQYYNGEERAKGNILERFSAQQFPDLHSELNLSSLELGDSALYFCASSVVPGRMHGYTFGSGTRLTVV.

This clone appeared a few times. The genes are TRBV19 and TRBJ2-2, with D uncertain. The germline V gene encodes CDR1 LNHDA and CDR2 SQIVND (reference sequence). V was shortened by 11 bases and J by 0 bases, with 7 bases between the two germline ends. This CDR3 comprises 12 residues. The CDR3 nucleotides are TGTGCCGGAAGCTCGAACACCGGGGAGCTGTTTTTT. Residues: CAGSSNTGELFF.

By its share, this clone is large. This chain joins TRBV6-8 and TRBJ1-5; perhaps TRBD1 as D (6 bases). The CDR3 consists of 14 residues. The germline V and J ends were trimmed by 6 bases and 5 bases, with 14 bases remaining between them. CDR1 MNHGY and CDR2 SAAAGT come from the germline V gene. CDR3 sequence reads: CASRRGGPDQPQHF. For the CDR3, the DNA is TGTGCCAGCAGAAGGGGGGGGCCGGATCAGCCCCAGCATTTT.

This clone was picked up a small number of times. The rearrangement uses TRBV7-4 and TRBJ2-7; possible D gene TRBD1, 6 bases. The CDR3 consists of 13 residues. Germline V gene lookup returns CDR1 SGHVT and CDR2 SQSDAQ. Trimming removed 2 bases at V and 5 bases at J, with 10 bases between. The CDR3 spells CASSLIPGDEQYF. The CDR3 coding sequence is TGTGCCAGCAGCTTAATTCCAGGGGACGAGCAGTACTTC. Using reference TRBV7-4 and TRBJ2-7 for the parts outside the CDR3, the full variable domain is GAGVSQSPRYKVAKRGRDVALRCDSISGHVTLYWYRQTLGQGSEVLTYSQSDAQRDKSGRPSGRFSAERPERSVSTLKIQRTEQGDSAVYLCASSLIPGDEQYFGPGTRLTVT.

The chain recombines TRBV5-1 with TRBJ1-1; the D gene is possibly TRBD1 (6 bases). Germline CDR1 reads SGHRS; CDR2 reads YFSETQ. Trimming shortened V by 4 bases and J by 0 bases, and 13 bases separated the two germline ends. This CDR3 contains 15 residues. CDR3 DNA sequence: TGCGCCAGCAGCCCGGCCGGACAGATGAACACTGAAGCTTTCTTT. Encoded protein: CASSPAGQMNTEAFF.

The chain joins TRBV30 to TRBJ1-2, with TRBD1 matching over 10 bases. The V gene end was trimmed by 2 bases and the J gene end by 6 bases; junction bases not matched to a gene: 6. Germline V gives CDR1 GTSNPN, CDR2 SVGIG (reference sequence). The CDR3 extends over 14 amino acids. CDR3 protein: CAWSQDRGFDGYTF. CDR3 nucleotides: TGTGCCTGGAGTCAGGACAGGGGGTTCGATGGCTACACCTTC.

This clone was detected many times. The chain combines TRBV11-3 with TRBJ2-7, with 10 bases fitting TRBD2. CDR3 size: 15 residues. The trim removed 5 bases at V and 4 bases at J, leaving 8 bases unmatched. Per the germline V gene, CDR1 is SGHNT and CDR2 is YENEEA. The CDR3 region is CASSPTSGVRYEQYF. CDR3 nucleotides: TGTGCCAGCAGCCCTACTAGCGGGGTTCGGTACGAGCAGTACTTC.

This clone is categorized as medium-sized (0.01 to 0.1%). V usage is TRBV9 and J usage is TRBJ2-1, with D perhaps TRBD1 (5 bases). Trimming pared 10 bases from V and 5 bases from J, leaving 13 bases between. The CDR3 contains 12 residues. From germline, CDR1 is SGDLS and CDR2 YYNGEE. Here the CDR3 DNA reads TGTGCCCTGGGCAGGGTACACAATGAGCAGTTCTTC. It is translated as CALGRVHNEQFF.

By share, this clone ranks as large. This chain joins TRBV11-3 and TRBJ1-2, with 7 bases matching TRBD1. V was pared by 4 bases and J by 8 bases, with 16 bases of the junction left unmatched. The CDR3 is 16 amino acids. Germline CDR1 is SGHNT and CDR2 is YENEEA. The CDR3 is CASSSSRGGFLGGYTF. CDR3 in DNA: TGTGCCAGCAGCTCCTCCAGGGGGGGATTCCTAGGCGGCTACACCTTC.

This chain joins TRBV30 and TRBJ1-1; TRBD1 might be the D (5 bases). The germline V gene encodes CDR1 GTSNPN and CDR2 SVGIG (reference sequence). Trimming took 5 bases from V and 0 from J, leaving 13 bases between them. The CDR3 consists of 14 residues. The CDR3 DNA follows: TGTGCCTGGCTGTTCGGGGCCTTGAACACTGAAGCTTTCTTT. Translated, it gives CAWLFGALNTEAFF.

This clone was observed a single time. The chain joins TRBV30 to TRBJ1-2, with D perhaps matching TRBD1 (5 bases). Trimming removed 4 bases at V and 9 bases at J, with 24 bases between. CDR1 is GTSNPN and CDR2 is SVGIG in the germline V gene (reference sequence). The CDR3 spans 15 residues. CDR3 in DNA: TGTGCCTGGACCGGGACCCGTCTAGCGGTCGTGAGCTACACCTTC. It codes for CAWTGTRLAVVSYTF.

This clone turned up a few times. This chain links TRBV23-1 with TRBJ1-2; tentatively, D is TRBD1 (5 bases). TRBV23-1 is an ORF, and what it does is uncertain. CDR3 length: 13 amino acids. Deletions cut 6 bases from V and 8 bases from J, with 16 bases between. CDR3: CASSLATGEGYTF. CDR3 DNA: TGCGCCAGCAGCTTGGCTACAGGAGAAGGCTACACCTTC.

This sequence joins TRBV15 and TRBJ1-2; maybe TRBD1 (5 bases). The CDR3 loop spans 14 amino acids. Germline V gene lookup returns CDR1 LNHNV and CDR2 YYDKDF (reference sequence). Trimming pared 0 bases from V and 3 bases from J, leaving 8 bases between. The CDR3 reads CATSRDRGDYGYTF. As DNA, the CDR3 is TGTGCCACCAGCAGAGACCGAGGGGACTATGGCTACACCTTC.

A few counts support this clone. V gene TRBV28 combines with J gene TRBJ2-2, with D possibly TRBD1 on 6 matching bases. Per germline, CDR1 MDHEN and CDR2 SYDVKM. Between the trimmed V and J ends, which lost 9 bases and 4 bases, there was a span of 12 bases. This CDR3 is 13 amino acids long. CDR3 bases: TGTGCCAGTAGGACAGCATCCACCGGGGAGCTGTTTTTT. Encoded protein: CASRTASTGELFF.

The chain uses TRBV7-8 and TRBJ2-1, with no clear D. CDR1 and CDR2 from the germline V gene are SGHVS and FQNEAQ. Trimming shortened V by 3 bases and J by 6 bases, and 9 bases separated the two germline ends. The CDR3 is 13 amino acids. CDR3 DNA: TGTGCCAGCAGCTTCGTAGGTGCCAATGAGCAGTTCTTC. Residues: CASSFVGANEQFF. Variable domain in full (rest from reference TRBV7-8 and TRBJ2-1): GAGVSQSPRYKVAKRGQDVALRCDPISGHVSLFWYQQALGQGPEFLTYFQNEAQLDKSGLPSDRFFAERPEGSVSTLKIQRTQQEDSAVYLCASSFVGANEQFFGPGTRLTVL.

V is TRBV5-1 and J is TRBJ1-1; D might be TRBD1 (6 bases). The germline V gene encodes CDR1 SGHRS and CDR2 YFSETQ. Trimming pared 2 bases from V and 1 base from J, leaving 9 bases between. The CDR3 totals 14 residues. The CDR3 DNA reads as TGCGCCAGCAGCTTCCAGGGGCCGAACACTGAAGCTTTCTTT. Amino acids: CASSFQGPNTEAFF. The full variable domain, rest sourced from reference TRBV5-1 and TRBJ1-1, is KAGVTQTPRYLIKTRGQQVTLSCSPISGHRSVSWYQQTPGQGLQFLFEYFSETQRNKGNFPGRFSGRQFSNSRSEMNVSTLELGDSALYLCASSFQGPNTEAFFGQGTRLTVV.

The CDR3 spells CASSLDRAGNTIYF. The CDR3 nucleotides read TGTGCCAGCAGCCTCGACAGGGCTGGAAACACCATATATTTT. The chain couples TRBV11-3 to TRBJ1-3, with 7 bases aligning to TRBD1. Trimming removed 5 bases from V and 2 bases from J; junction bases left unmatched: 3. The CDR3 sequence is 14 residues long. Germline-derived CDR1 and CDR2 are SGHNT and YENEEA.

There are a few counts of this clone. The chain has TRBV28 and TRBJ1-5, with 7 nucleotides matching TRBD1. CDR1 is MDHEN, CDR2 SYDVKM, per germline. Trimming took 7 bases from V and 5 from J; bases not matched to a gene: 5. The CDR3 loop spans 13 amino acids. The CDR3 DNA reads TGTGCCAGCATTCAGGGGGGCCATCAGCCCCAGCATTTT. Its protein product is CASIQGGHQPQHF.

By its share, this clone is large. One end of the junction fails to match germline, which may point to a read error. The rearrangement joins TRBV11-3 to TRBJ2-1; 10 nucleotides match TRBD2. This CDR3 comprises 16 residues. Germline V lookup: CDR1 SGHNT, CDR2 YENEEA. The CDR3 reads CASSLDIAGGHNEQFF. The CDR3 DNA sequence: TGTGCCAGCAGCCTAGATATAGCGGGAGGCCACAATGAGCAGTTCTTC.

V gene TRBV6-8 combines with J gene TRBJ1-1; D is perhaps TRBD1 (5 bases). This CDR3 has 15 amino acids. Trimming took off 2 bases at V and 5 bases at J, with 15 bases between the two ends. CDR1 is MNHGY and CDR2 is SAAAGT in the germline V gene. CDR3 coding DNA: TGTGCCAGCAGTTACCCCCAGGGCGGCAGGACTGAAGCTTTCTTT. It specifies CASSYPQGGRTEAFF.

This chain joins TRBV6-8 and TRBJ2-3; 13 bases line up with TRBD2. CDR1 MNHGY and CDR2 SAAAGT come from the germline V gene. This CDR3 is 14 amino acids long. V shed 4 bases and J 6 bases; nucleotides not matched to a gene: 1. The CDR3 DNA reads as TGTGCCAGCAGTTGGGGACTAGCGGGGGATACGCAGTATTTT. This sequence encodes CASSWGLAGDTQYF.

The V and J genes are TRBV28 and TRBJ2-5; D may be TRBD1 or TRBD2 (5 bases each). Germline lookup yields CDR1 MDHEN and CDR2 SYDVKM. The CDR3 sequence is 14 residues long. Between the trimmed V and J ends, which lost 3 bases and 1 base, there was a span of 9 bases. The chain's CDR3 is CASSLGPLQETQYF. The CDR3 DNA reads as TGTGCCAGCAGTTTGGGACCCCTCCAAGAGACCCAGTACTTC. Full variable domain (remainder filled in from reference TRBV28 and TRBJ2-5): DVKVTQSSRYLVKRTGEKVFLECVQDMDHENMFWYRQDPGLGLRLIYFSYDVKMKEKGDIPEGYSVSREKKERFSLILESASTNQTSMYLCASSLGPLQETQYFGPGTRLLVL.

This clone occurred a few times. The V and J genes are TRBV7-8 and TRBJ2-5, with D perhaps matching TRBD1 or TRBD2 (5 bases each). The CDR3 is 13 amino acids. V was cut by 5 bases and J by 5 bases, with 12 bases left in between. Germline CDR1 and CDR2: SGHVS and FQNEAQ. The CDR3 bases are TGTGCCAGCAGCAGAACAGGCGGGGAGACCCAGTACTTC. This codes for CASSRTGGETQYF. Full variable domain (remainder filled in from reference TRBV7-8 and TRBJ2-5): GAGVSQSPRYKVAKRGQDVALRCDPISGHVSLFWYQQALGQGPEFLTYFQNEAQLDKSGLPSDRFFAERPEGSVSTLKIQRTQQEDSAVYLCASSRTGGETQYFGPGTRLLVL.

This clone has a handful of counts. The chain joins TRBV19 to TRBJ2-7; 7 nucleotides line up with TRBD2. Trimming took 1 base from V and 3 from J; bases not matched to a gene: 3. This CDR3 is built from 14 residues. Germline CDR1 and CDR2: LNHDA and SQIVND (reference sequence). The DNA for the CDR3 is TGTGCCAGTAGTATAGGGCTAGCGGTCTACGAGCAGTACTTC. Encoded protein: CASSIGLAVYEQYF.

This clone occurred a few times. The V call is TRBV28, the J call TRBJ1-3; D unresolved. Trimming removed 10 bases from V and 0 bases from J, with 16 bases in between. The CDR3 is 15 amino acids. The germline CDR1 and CDR2 sequences are MDHEN and SYDVKM. CDR3 loop: CATRASLSSGNTIYF. The DNA for the CDR3 is TGTGCCACTCGGGCCTCGCTAAGCTCTGGAAACACCATATATTTT.

This clone was recorded a few times. The chain employs TRBV6-8 and TRBJ2-4, with 8 bases fitting TRBD2. The germline V gene has CDR1 MNHGY and CDR2 SAAAGT. This CDR3 region has 14 residues. Unmatched junction bases numbered 4, after V lost 4 bases and J lost 5 bases. CDR3 residues: CASSLTSGQNIQYF. The CDR3 DNA reads as TGTGCCAGCAGTTTAACTAGCGGCCAAAACATTCAGTACTTC.

This clone occurred a few times. The V gene is TRBV30, the J gene TRBJ1-2, with 7 bases lining up with TRBD1. CDR3 size: 13 residues. Germline V gives CDR1 GTSNPN, CDR2 SVGIG (reference sequence). V was pared by 5 bases and J by 8 bases, with 11 bases of the junction left unmatched. The CDR3 sequence is CAWVEQGKGGYTF. For the CDR3, the DNA is TGTGCCTGGGTGGAACAGGGGAAGGGAGGCTACACCTTC.

This clone showed up just once. V gene TRBV14 combines with J gene TRBJ2-1; no firm D call. CDR1 and CDR2 from the germline V gene are SGHDN and FVKESK. V was trimmed by 3 bases and J by 0 bases, leaving 6 bases between them. CDR3 length: 14 amino acids. The CDR3, as DNA: TGTGCCAGCAGCCAGTCAGGCTCCTACAATGAGCAGTTCTTC. Its protein is CASSQSGSYNEQFF. Full variable domain (remainder filled in from reference TRBV14 and TRBJ2-1): EAGVTQFPSHSVIEKGQTVTLRCDPISGHDNLYWYRRVMGKEIKFLLHFVKESKQDESGMPNNRFLAERTGGTYSTLKVQPAELEDSGVYFCASSQSGSYNEQFFGPGTRLTVL.

This rearrangement joins TRBV7-7 to TRBJ2-7, with D maybe TRBD2 (6 bases). The CDR3 runs 17 residues. CDR1 SSHAT and CDR2 FNYEAQ come from the germline V gene (reference sequence). V lost 4 bases and J lost 2, with 21 bases in between. For the CDR3, the DNA is TGTGCCAGCAGCTCCATGGGGCCAGCGGGTGGTACCTACGAGCAGTACTTC. Its protein is CASSSMGPAGGTYEQYF.

A few counts support this clone. This chain uses TRBV10-2 with TRBJ2-3; the match to TRBD1 covers 8 bases. The CDR3 sequence is 15 residues long. V trimming: 3 bases; J trimming: 6 bases; junction bases outside the gene matches: 8. The germline V gene encodes CDR1 WSHSY and CDR2 SAAADI. CDR3 coding DNA: TGCGCCAGCAGTGATCGGGGACAGGTGGTGGATACGCAGTATTTT. This sequence encodes CASSDRGQVVDTQYF.

The chain uses TRBV19 and TRBJ2-2; 8 nucleotides match TRBD2. Germline V gene sequence: CDR1 LNHDA, CDR2 SQIVND (reference sequence). The V segment lost 5 bases and the J segment 5 bases; nucleotides outside the gene matches: 4. This CDR3 is built from 14 residues. The CDR3 bases are TGTGCCAGTAGTCGGGGGGGTTGGACCGGGGAGCTGTTTTTT. Encoded protein: CASSRGGWTGELFF.

V is TRBV30 and J is TRBJ2-6; no clear D. Germline V gene data show CDR1 as GTSNPN and CDR2 as SVGIG (reference sequence). CDR3 length equals 16 residues. V lost 0 bases, J lost 9 bases, and 18 bases lay in between. In nucleotides, the CDR3 is TGTGCCTGGAGTGTATCTTCGTCGGCCTTCCTCAACGTCCTGACTTTC. This translates into CAWSVSSSAFLNVLTF.